The present TCR beta chain was sequenced within a study of CD8 T cells in ankylosing spondylitis. One entry per CDR3 protein, called by TCRdb with MiXCR from the 5' RACE reads. This sample carries under 950,000 distinct CDR3 sequences, about 20% of them seen once, and the ten largest clones take 19%. This clonotype was seen just once. Its specificity is not known. Whole-study findings and limits: There was a TCR beta motif, made of fewer than 10 highly homologous variants, that appeared characteristic of ankylosing spondylitis blood.

This TCR was sampled from a male donor with ankylosing spondylitis. Source material: blood, either unsorted or a sorted T cell fraction (not recorded which).

This chain's CDR3 is CASSDSITGSSYGYTF. CDR3 DNA: TGTGCCAGCAGTGACTCGATCACTGGCTCGAGCTATGGCTACACCTTC. The chain carries TRBV6-4 and TRBJ1-2; D gene unclear. Germline-derived CDR1 and CDR2 are MRHNA and SNTAGT. Trimming took 0 bases from V and 4 from J, leaving 15 bases between them. The CDR3 length is 16 residues.